This T cell receptor beta chain was retrieved from a study of response to subunit inactivated influenza vaccine (dated by TCRdb to the late 2010s). Some background on the complete study: Deep quantitative T cell receptor repertoire profiling was used in the study to track responses to a trivalent subunit inactivated influenza vaccine.

The full study reports these points: According to the authors, only a limited number of new T cells may be recruited by each seasonal influenza vaccination.

According to the study, the label for this sample's time point signals: 45 to 55 days after influenza vaccine administration. The receptor library was made with RT-PCR. The instrument given in TCRdb is Illumina HiSeq 2500. Through fastp at Q25 and MiXCR, TCRdb rebuilt clones from the public reads, retaining in-frame beta chains. Under each unique CDR3 protein, matching rows form one entry showing the most common genes and DNA. This sample comprises some 500,000 distinct CDR3 sequences, roughly 13% of them detected only once. In total, the top ten clones hold less than 15% of the sample. The CDR3, from cysteine to phenylalanine, totals 16 residues. The DNA shown is the 48-base CDR3, in frame from base 1. V is pruned by 5 bases and J by 1 base, leaving 8 bases of the junction without a gene match. About this clonotype: Its antigen is still unknown. One base away there is no much larger clone; base qualities are not given.

In this chain, TRBV12-3 or TRBV12-4 is recombined with TRBJ2-7; 10 bases in the junction line up with TRBD2. Sequencing was performed on PBMCs from blood, taken about 40 days after vaccination. The source is a man between 45 and 60 years old who received an inactivated influenza vaccine. Donor details come from another sample of the same person, matched by shared clones. Here is the DNA: TGTGCCAGCAGTCCCGGAACTAGCGGGGTTTCCTACGAGCAGTACTTC. Its translation is CASSPGTSGVSYEQYF.